Shown below are 28 T cell receptor beta chains from a single sample sequenced in a study of cytomegalovirus exposure and HLA in healthy donors. Primers: 60 Vbeta forward and 13 Jbeta reverse. The assay was immunoSEQ multiplex PCR, and TCRdb's table has in-frame clones only and misses some. The sample shows over 150,000 clones, around 72% of them seen only once. The sequenced sample was PBMCs. Receptors originate from a young man in good health and CMV-seronegative.

The chain couples TRBV18 to TRBJ2-7; 7 bases are a match to TRBD1. The V gene's germline CDR1 is KGHSH and CDR2 LQKENI. There are 15 residues in the CDR3. V lost 3 bases, J lost 7 bases, and 12 bases stayed unmatched. CDR3 bases: TGTGCCAGCTCACCCCAACGGGACAGCCCTACGGAGCAGTACTTC. This encodes CASSPQRDSPTEQYF.

V is TRBV4-1 and J is TRBJ2-5, with TRBD2 matching over 10 bases. Trimming cost V 1 base and J 5 bases; bases outside gene matches: 1. CDR3 length: 14 amino acids. Germline V gene data show CDR1 as MGHRA and CDR2 as YSYEKL. The CDR3 region is CASSQVGLAETQYF. CDR3 DNA: TGCGCCAGCAGCCAAGTGGGACTAGCGGAGACCCAGTACTTC.

J is TRBJ2-5 and V is TRBV6-6, with D uncertain. V gave up 6 bases and J gave up 4 bases, with 18 bases separating them. Germline loops: CDR1 MNHNY, CDR2 SVGAGI (reference sequence). This CDR3 is built from 15 residues. As DNA, the CDR3 is TGTGCCAGCAGACCTTGGGCCAGCAACGGAGAGACCCAGTACTTC. Its translation is CASRPWASNGETQYF.

The rearrangement links TRBV28 to TRBJ2-3; TRBD2 matches at 10 bases. Trimming took 6 bases from V and 1 from J; bases not matched to a gene: 4. Germline CDR1 MDHEN, CDR2 SYDVKM. The CDR3 contains 15 residues. The CDR3 spells CASRVSGRGTDTQYF. In nucleotides, the CDR3 is TGTGCCAGCAGGGTCAGCGGGAGGGGCACAGATACGCAGTATTTT.

The chain employs TRBV10-1 and TRBJ2-1; 9 bases match TRBD2. V was clipped by 6 bases and J by 8 bases; unmatched bases: 11. This CDR3 region has 15 residues. Germline V lookup: CDR1 WNHNN, CDR2 SYGVQD (reference sequence). CDR3 nucleotides: TGCGCCAGCAGCCAGGGGGTAGCGGGGGCGGATGAGCAGTTCTTC. Translating it yields CASSQGVAGADEQFF.

This clone was seen a few times. The chain couples TRBV4-1 to TRBJ1-5, with TRBD1 matching over 7 bases. CDR3 length equals 14 residues. The germline gives CDR1 MGHRA, CDR2 YSYEKL. Germline trimming cut 4 bases from V and 2 bases from J; bases unmatched to any gene: 2. The CDR3 nucleotides are TGCGCCAGCAGCCCTACAGGGGGCAATCAGCCCCAGCATTTT. Protein sequence: CASSPTGGNQPQHF.

This clone occurred a few times. The J gene is TRBJ1-1, the V gene TRBV7-9; 7 bases are shared with TRBD1. This CDR3 comprises 12 residues. In germline, CDR1 is SEHNR, CDR2 FQNEAQ (reference sequence). Trimming took 5 bases from V and 4 from J; bases not matched to a gene: 1. Here the CDR3 DNA reads TGTGCCAGCAGCACAGGGGCCACTGAAGCTTTCTTT. It yields the protein CASSTGATEAFF.

The chain links TRBV5-4 to TRBJ1-2, with 8 bases matching TRBD1. The CDR3 length is 16 residues. In germline, CDR1 is SGHNT, CDR2 YYREEE (reference sequence). J gave up 7 bases and V 1 base, and 12 bases lay outside the gene matches. The CDR3 reads CASSLNTGTGSGGYTF. The CDR3 DNA is TGTGCCAGCAGCTTGAATACCGGGACAGGATCGGGTGGCTACACCTTC.

The chain is built from TRBV7-9 and TRBJ1-2; D gene unclear. Trimming took 5 bases from V and 5 from J, leaving 15 bases between them. Germline V gene data show CDR1 as SEHNR and CDR2 as FQNEAQ (reference sequence). The CDR3 length is 14 residues. The CDR3 loop is CASSPRRGRYGYTF. CDR3 DNA: TGTGCCAGCAGCCCCCGCCGGGGAAGGTATGGCTACACCTTC.

The chain recombines TRBV6-5 with TRBJ2-5, with 9 bases that match TRBD1. CDR3 length: 14 residues. The junction had 8 bases not matched to a gene; V was cut back by 7 bases and J by 5 bases. CDR1 is MNHEY and CDR2 is SVGAGI in the germline V gene. CDR3 sequence reads: CASNRDRDGETQYF. The CDR3 DNA reads as TGTGCCAGCAACCGGGACAGGGATGGGGAGACCCAGTACTTC.

This clone has just a few counts. The chain combines TRBV29-1 with TRBJ1-1, with unresolved D. V was trimmed by 0 bases and J by 6 bases, leaving 11 bases between them. This CDR3 spans 13 amino acids. Germline CDR1 is SQVTM and CDR2 is ANQGSEA. CDR3 DNA sequence: TGCAGCGTTGAAGATGAGGGATATGCTGAAGCTTTCTTT. Its protein is CSVEDEGYAEAFF.

The chain has TRBV2 and TRBJ2-3; D is perhaps TRBD1 (5 bases). V was clipped by 3 bases and J by 5 bases, with 9 bases between them. This CDR3 contains 13 residues. Per germline, CDR1 SNHLY and CDR2 FYNNEI. The CDR3 loop is CASSDRDEDTQYF. In nucleotides, the CDR3 is TGTGCCAGCAGTGACAGGGATGAAGATACGCAGTATTTT.

This chain connects TRBV18 to TRBJ1-1; a possible D gene is TRBD1 (5 bases). Trimming shortened V by 1 base and J by 4 bases, and 19 bases separated the two germline ends. In germline, CDR1 is KGHSH, CDR2 LQKENI. The CDR3 totals 17 residues. The CDR3, as DNA: TGTGCCAGCTCACCACAAAGGGGCACGTACGCTGCCACTGAAGCTTTCTTT. Translated: CASSPQRGTYAATEAFF.

The chain employs TRBV10-1 and TRBJ2-2; possibly TRBD2 for D (5 bases). The CDR3 covers 14 residues. Trimming shortened V by 5 bases and J by 9 bases, and 16 bases separated the two germline ends. Germline values: CDR1 WNHNN, CDR2 SYGVQD (reference sequence). As DNA, the CDR3 is TGCGCCAGCAGTCCCGAGGGATCGGGGAGGGAGCTGTTTTTT. Translated, it gives CASSPEGSGRELFF.

This chain uses TRBV7-9 with TRBJ2-5; TRBD1 is a possible D gene (5 bases). The CDR3 runs 16 residues. V lost 2 bases and J 2 bases, leaving 15 bases between the germline ends. Germline CDR1 reads SEHNR; CDR2 reads FQNEAQ (reference sequence). The CDR3 DNA reads as TGTGCCAGCAGCTTATTTGGGGCCGATCTACAAGAGACCCAGTACTTC. Translation gives CASSLFGADLQETQYF.

The rearrangement uses TRBV7-2 and TRBJ2-7; 7 positions match TRBD2. The CDR3 consists of 15 residues. J gave up 5 bases and V 5 bases, and 12 bases lay outside the gene matches. Per the germline V gene, CDR1 is SGHTA and CDR2 is FQGNSA. In DNA form, the CDR3 reads TGTGCCAGCAGCCCATGGGGGGGAGGGCGGGACGAGCAGTACTTC. Residues: CASSPWGGGRDEQYF. The full variable domain, its missing parts supplied by reference TRBV7-2 and TRBJ2-7, is GAGVSQSPSNKVTEKGKDVELRCDPISGHTALYWYRQSLGQGLEFLIYFQGNSAPDKSGLPSDRFSAERTGGSVSTLTIQRTQQEDSAVYLCASSPWGGGRDEQYFGPGTRLTVT.

The rearrangement uses TRBV28 and TRBJ2-5; D call uncertain. The assigned J gene may be wrong: the sequence end matches TRBJ2-7 better. The length of the CDR3 is 16 residues. The germline gives CDR1 MDHEN, CDR2 SYDVKM. CDR3 region: CASSLWGRSSSYEQYF. The CDR3 region has the DNA TGTGCCAGCAGTTTATGGGGCAGAAGTTCCTCCTACGAGCAGTACTTC.

The chain carries TRBV27 and TRBJ2-7; D may be TRBD1 (6 bases). This CDR3 has 13 residues. Trimming stripped 5 bases from V and 3 bases from J, with 11 bases between. Germline V lookup: CDR1 MNHEY, CDR2 SMNVEV (reference sequence). Here the CDR3 DNA reads TGTGCCAGCAGTGGCCAGGGGAACTACGAGCAGTACTTC. Its protein is CASSGQGNYEQYF.

J is TRBJ2-7 and V is TRBV7-2; weak D call: TRBD2 (7 bases). The V gene's germline CDR1 is SGHTA and CDR2 FQGNSA. Trimming cost V 1 base and J 0 bases, with 16 bases left between them. CDR3 length equals 17 residues. CDR3 DNA: TGTGCCAGCAGCTTAGTCTCCGGGGGGCTCGTCTCCTACGAGCAGTACTTC. This encodes CASSLVSGGLVSYEQYF.

The sample holds one count of this clone. The genes are TRBV25-1 and TRBJ2-5; 8 positions agree with TRBD1. Per germline, CDR1 MGHDK and CDR2 SYGVNS. V dropped 6 bases and J dropped 1; count of bases not matched to a gene: 4. The CDR3 loop spans 14 amino acids. The CDR3 DNA reads as TGTGCCAGCAGCCATCAGGGGGCCCAAGAGACCCAGTACTTC. Its translation: CASSHQGAQETQYF. The whole variable domain, remainder taken from reference TRBV25-1 and TRBJ2-5, is EADIYQTPRYLVIGTGKKITLECSQTMGHDKMYWYQQDPGMELHLIHYSYGVNSTEKGDLSSESTVSRIRTEHFPLTLESARPSHTSQYLCASSHQGAQETQYFGPGTRLLVL.

The chain employs TRBV19 and TRBJ1-5; TRBD1 aligns across 7 bases. Trimming at V came to 8 bases and at J to 0 bases, leaving 7 bases not matched to a gene. Germline values: CDR1 LNHDA, CDR2 SQIVND (reference sequence). This CDR3 is 15 amino acids long. The CDR3 nucleotides read TGTGCCAGTCTGGGACAGCCCTATAGCAATCAGCCCCAGCATTTT. Amino acids: CASLGQPYSNQPQHF.

The chain has TRBV7-9 and TRBJ1-2, with 11 positions matching TRBD1. This CDR3 spans 16 amino acids. V shed 5 bases, J shed 4 bases, and the junction held 9 bases outside the gene matches. Germline V gives CDR1 SEHNR, CDR2 FQNEAQ (reference sequence). The CDR3 DNA reads TGTGCCAGCAGCCCCACCGGGGGACAGGGGGTCTATGGCTACACCTTC. Encoded protein: CASSPTGGQGVYGYTF.

This clone was observed a handful of times. V usage is TRBV25-1 and J usage is TRBJ2-6, with TRBD1 identical over 8 bases. J gave up 0 bases and V 2 bases, and 6 bases lay outside the gene matches. CDR1 and CDR2 (germline): MGHDK, SYGVNS. This CDR3 is built from 18 residues. In DNA, the CDR3 is TGTGCCAGCAGTGAACTTGGACAGGGCAGCTCTGGGGCCAACGTCCTGACTTTC. Translating gives CASSELGQGSSGANVLTF.

In this sample, this clone turned up once. The rearrangement uses TRBV5-5 and TRBJ1-1, with TRBD1 matching 9 bases. Germline V gene lookup returns CDR1 SGHKS and CDR2 YYEKEE (reference sequence). V lost 4 bases to trimming and J lost 8 bases; unmatched junction nucleotides: 3. The CDR3 extends over 12 amino acids. The CDR3, as DNA: TGTGCCAGCAGCGGGGACAGGGCAGAAGCTTTCTTT. Its protein product is CASSGDRAEAFF.

The genes are TRBV11-2 and TRBJ1-2, with D maybe TRBD1 (6 bases). Trimming took off 4 bases at V and 8 bases at J, with 11 bases between the two ends. CDR3 length: 12 amino acids. The V gene's germline CDR1 is SGHAT and CDR2 FQNNGV. The CDR3 loop reads CASSSLTGGYTF. DNA for the CDR3: TGTGCCAGCAGCTCCCTGACAGGAGGCTACACCTTC.

This sequence joins TRBV25-1 and TRBJ1-1, with 9 bases matching TRBD1. The germline V gene has CDR1 MGHDK and CDR2 SYGVNS. There are 16 residues in the CDR3. The junction had 14 bases not matched to a gene; V was cut back by 4 bases and J by 8 bases. The CDR3 reads CASSGPGGQGGREAFF. CDR3 DNA: TGTGCCAGCAGTGGCCCAGGGGGACAGGGCGGACGGGAAGCTTTCTTT.

This clone has only one observation. The chain employs TRBV25-1 and TRBJ2-2; 11 bases agree with TRBD2. The CDR3 has 15 residues. Germline-derived CDR1 and CDR2 are MGHDK and SYGVNS. V shed 3 bases and J 5 bases; nucleotides not matched to a gene: 2. CDR3 sequence reads: CASSDPSGRTGELFF. The CDR3 DNA sequence: TGTGCCAGCAGTGACCCTAGCGGGAGGACCGGGGAGCTGTTTTTT.

The chain couples TRBV28 to TRBJ1-1, with 9 bases matching TRBD1. V trimming: 3 bases; J trimming: 2 bases; junction bases outside the gene matches: 4. This CDR3 spans 15 amino acids. CDR1 is MDHEN, CDR2 SYDVKM, per germline. The CDR3 DNA sequence: TGTGCCAGCAGTTTTGGGGACAGGGCTAACACTGAAGCTTTCTTT. Protein product: CASSFGDRANTEAFF.